These 25 T cell receptor beta chains were sequenced from one sample in a study of PD-1 blockade in mismatch repair-deficient tumors. Sequencing was performed with immunoSEQ multiplex PCR; in TCRdb, only in-frame clones are kept and a portion is missing. The sample records 100,000 to 150,000 clones, 85% to 90% being singletons. Sequenced here: peripheral blood, sampled 44 weeks after starting pembrolizumab. All receptors derive from an adult with mismatch repair-deficient cancer.

The chain employs TRBV5-1 and TRBJ2-7; 7 bases line up with TRBD1. This CDR3 contains 16 residues. Germline loops: CDR1 SGHRS, CDR2 YFSETQ. After removal of 0 bases from V and 3 bases from J, the junction contained 9 bases not matched to a gene. The CDR3, as DNA: TGCGCCAGCAGCTTGGCAGGGCTTACAGGGGACTACGAGCAGTACTTC. The encoded protein is CASSLAGLTGDYEQYF.

The chain has TRBV13 and TRBJ2-2; D is perhaps TRBD1 (5 bases). This CDR3 is built from 17 residues. Germline V gene sequence: CDR1 PRHDT, CDR2 FYEKMQ (reference sequence). Trimming removed 0 bases from V and 3 bases from J, with 14 bases in between. CDR3 residues: CASSLGLARAHTGELFF. In nucleotides, the CDR3 is TGTGCCAGCAGCTTAGGCCTCGCCAGGGCCCACACCGGGGAGCTGTTTTTT. The whole variable domain, remainder taken from reference TRBV13 and TRBJ2-2, is AAGVIQSPRHLIKEKRETATLKCYPIPRHDTVYWYQQGPGQDPQFLISFYEKMQSDKGSIPDRFSAQQFSDYHSELNMSSLELGDSALYFCASSLGLARAHTGELFFGEGSRLTVL.

J is TRBJ2-2 and V is TRBV5-1; D is possibly TRBD1 (6 bases). This CDR3 region has 16 residues. Trimming removed 0 bases from V and 2 bases from J, with 11 bases in between. CDR1 and CDR2 from the germline V gene are SGHRS and YFSETQ. CDR3 in DNA: TGCGCCAGCAGCTTGGAAGGGGGACCTAACACCGGGGAGCTGTTTTTT. Its protein is CASSLEGGPNTGELFF. The full variable domain, rest sourced from reference TRBV5-1 and TRBJ2-2, is KAGVTQTPRYLIKTRGQQVTLSCSPISGHRSVSWYQQTPGQGLQFLFEYFSETQRNKGNFPGRFSGRQFSNSRSEMNVSTLELGDSALYLCASSLEGGPNTGELFFGEGSRLTVL.

This clone was recorded many times. The gene calls are TRBV5-6 and TRBJ2-7, with TRBD2 matching 7 bases. The CDR3 sequence is 15 residues long. Germline-derived CDR1 and CDR2 are SGHDT and YYEEEE. With V trimmed by 2 bases and J by 4 bases, 9 bases remained unmatched. The CDR3 nucleotides are TGTGCCAGCAGCTTATCCGCTAGCGGACTTTACGAGCAGTACTTC. It encodes CASSLSASGLYEQYF.

This chain links TRBV11-2 with TRBJ2-2; D uncertain. The CDR3 consists of 13 residues. Germline loops: CDR1 SGHAT, CDR2 FQNNGV. The V end lost 1 base, the J end lost 6 bases, and 6 bases lay between the germline ends. The DNA for the CDR3 is TGTGCCAGCAGCTTAGTGGTTTCCGGGGAGCTGTTTTTT. Translation gives CASSLVVSGELFF.

Of note for this clone: Mismatch with germline at one junction end may stem from a read error. The rearrangement joins TRBV5-1 to TRBJ2-6; weak D call: TRBD1 (6 bases). Looked up from germline, CDR1 is SGHRS and CDR2 is YFSETQ. The CDR3 has 16 residues. The CDR3 bases are TGCGCCACCAGCGGACAGCCATCTTCTGGGGCCAACGTCCTGACTTTC. Translating it yields CATSGQPSSGANVLTF.

The chain couples TRBV27 to TRBJ1-1; no clear D. The CDR3 loop spans 14 amino acids. Trimming took 0 bases from V and 0 from J, leaving 5 bases between them. CDR1 is MNHEY, CDR2 SMNVEV, per germline (reference sequence). CDR3 region: CASSLSPVNTEAFF. The DNA for the CDR3 is TGTGCCAGCAGTTTATCGCCAGTGAACACTGAAGCTTTCTTT.

The chain has TRBV4-2 and TRBJ2-1; D remains ambiguous. V dropped 4 bases and J dropped 6 bases, with 7 bases sitting between them. The CDR3 is 12 amino acids. The germline V gene encodes CDR1 LGHNA and CDR2 YNFKEQ. CDR3 amino acids: CASSLRGNEQFF. The CDR3 DNA follows: TGTGCCAGCAGCCTGAGAGGCAATGAGCAGTTCTTC.

This clone was counted once. The chain has TRBV6-1 and TRBJ2-7; D ambiguous. Germline V CDR1 and CDR2: MNHNS, SASEGT. The V and J ends lost 8 bases and 3 bases respectively, with 11 bases between them. CDR3 length equals 12 residues. Here the CDR3 reads CASWKRSYEQYF. The CDR3, as DNA: TGTGCCAGCTGGAAGAGGAGCTACGAGCAGTACTTC.

This chain links TRBV10-1 with TRBJ2-3; D is unresolved. This CDR3 has 14 residues. Germline CDR1 reads WNHNN; CDR2 reads SYGVQD (reference sequence). V dropped 0 bases and J dropped 8 bases, with 12 bases sitting between them. The CDR3, as DNA: TGCGCCAGCAGTGAGTCTGGAGCTCGAGGTACGCAGTATTTT. The encoded protein is CASSESGARGTQYF.

In its sample, this clone was seen once. The chain links TRBV2 to TRBJ2-7; weak D call: TRBD1 (5 bases). CDR1 and CDR2 (germline): SNHLY, FYNNEI. The ends were cut back, 3 bases at V and 2 bases at J, with 11 bases in the middle. The CDR3 loop spans 14 amino acids. The CDR3 nucleotides are TGTGCCAGCAGTGACCCGGACACTGCCTACGAGCAGTACTTC. Its protein is CASSDPDTAYEQYF.

Only one count was recorded for this clone. The genes are TRBV19 and TRBJ2-7, with unresolved D. CDR1 is LNHDA and CDR2 is SQIVND in the germline V gene (reference sequence). Trimming stripped 5 bases from V and 1 base from J, with 9 bases between. CDR3 length: 13 amino acids. DNA of the CDR3: TGTGCCAGTAGTTCCGGACCTTCCTACGAGCAGTACTTC. Translated: CASSSGPSYEQYF.

The chain combines TRBV29-1 with TRBJ2-5; D is perhaps TRBD2 (6 bases). Germline lookup yields CDR1 SQVTM and CDR2 ANQGSEA. This CDR3 spans 12 amino acids. V shed 7 bases and J shed 5 bases, with 14 bases lying between them. The CDR3 sequence: CSAPLASETQYF. CDR3 DNA sequence: TGCAGCGCCCCTCTAGCGTCCGAGACCCAGTACTTC.

The chain is built from TRBV6-5 and TRBJ2-7, with 11 bases that match TRBD2. With V trimmed by 6 bases and J by 4 bases, 8 bases remained unmatched. The CDR3 sequence is 15 residues long. From germline, CDR1 is MNHEY and CDR2 SVGAGI. The CDR3 spells CASSLTSGSGYEQYF. CDR3 bases: TGTGCCAGCAGCCTAACTAGCGGGAGTGGGTACGAGCAGTACTTC.

This clone appeared once. The J gene is TRBJ2-1, the V gene TRBV19, with D possibly TRBD1 on 6 matching bases. V shed 4 bases and J shed 8 bases, with 9 bases lying between them. This CDR3 is 12 amino acids long. The germline V gene has CDR1 LNHDA and CDR2 SQIVND (reference sequence). CDR3 nucleotides: TGTGCCAGTAGTAGACAGGACTATGAGCAGTTCTTC. Protein: CASSRQDYEQFF.

The chain has TRBV4-1 and TRBJ1-5; the D is unclear. The V end was cut by 1 base, the J end by 2 bases, with 6 bases between. Germline assignment: CDR1 MGHRA and CDR2 YSYEKL. CDR3 length equals 14 residues. This chain's CDR3 is CASSQASGNQPQHF. CDR3 sequence (DNA): TGCGCCAGCAGCCAAGCCAGCGGCAATCAGCCCCAGCATTTT.

The chain employs TRBV4-1 and TRBJ1-5; D is unclear. This CDR3 contains 14 residues. Germline CDR1 and CDR2: MGHRA and YSYEKL. Trimming stripped 4 bases from V and 1 base from J, with 8 bases between. CDR3: CASSPVGSNQPQHF. CDR3 in DNA: TGCGCCAGCAGCCCGGTTGGGAGCAATCAGCCCCAGCATTTT.

The genes are TRBV6-6 and TRBJ2-7; D possibly matches TRBD1 or TRBD2 (5 bases each). V was clipped by 0 bases and J by 1 base, with 7 bases between them. The CDR3 has 14 residues. Germline V gene sequence: CDR1 MNHNY, CDR2 SVGAGI (reference sequence). Written as DNA, the CDR3 is TGTGCCAGCAGTTACTCGGGACGGTCCTACGAGCAGTACTTC. Translated: CASSYSGRSYEQYF.

CDR3 amino acids: CATSIRQAHADTQYF. The CDR3 DNA sequence: TGTGCCACCAGCATTAGACAGGCCCACGCAGATACGCAGTATTTT. The chain combines TRBV15 with TRBJ2-3; a weak D match, TRBD1 (6 bases). This CDR3 comprises 15 residues. V lost 4 bases and J 4 bases, leaving 15 bases between the germline ends. Germline CDR1 LNHNV, CDR2 YYDKDF (reference sequence).

This clone appeared a few times. This chain uses TRBV6-4 with TRBJ2-2; D ambiguous. Per the germline V gene, CDR1 is MRHNA and CDR2 is SNTAGT. This CDR3 comprises 13 residues. The V gene lost 0 bases and the J gene lost 6 bases, with 5 bases spanning the gap. The CDR3 DNA is TGTGCCAGCAGTGACTCGGAGTCCGGGGAGCTGTTTTTT. Its protein is CASSDSESGELFF.

J is TRBJ2-7 and V is TRBV6-5; D is undetermined. Germline loops: CDR1 MNHEY, CDR2 SVGAGI. CDR3 length: 15 residues. Trimming took 6 bases from V and 2 from J, leaving 17 bases between them. The CDR3 spells CASSPYPVPTYEQYF. The CDR3 DNA follows: TGTGCCAGCAGCCCCTACCCGGTGCCTACCTACGAGCAGTACTTC.

The chain employs TRBV28 and TRBJ2-1; 9 bases map to TRBD2. The V gene end was trimmed by 1 base and the J gene end by 5 bases; junction bases not matched to a gene: 9. Per germline, CDR1 MDHEN and CDR2 SYDVKM. The CDR3 has 17 amino acids. The CDR3 DNA follows: TGTGCCAGCAGTTTATTAACTAGCGGGCGCACAAACAATGAGCAGTTCTTC. As protein: CASSLLTSGRTNNEQFF.

As concerns this clone: Different DNA sequences within this sample yield the same CDR3. The chain joins TRBV5-1 to TRBJ2-5, with 8 bases lining up with TRBD2. In germline, CDR1 is SGHRS, CDR2 YFSETQ. Trimming removed 0 bases from V and 2 bases from J; junction bases left unmatched: 6. The CDR3 length is 16 residues. The CDR3 nucleotides read TGCGCCAGCAGCTTGGCCGGGGGGGGTGGTCAAGAGACCCAGTACTTC. As protein: CASSLAGGGGQETQYF. The full variable domain, completed using reference TRBV5-1 and TRBJ2-5, is KAGVTQTPRYLIKTRGQQVTLSCSPISGHRSVSWYQQTPGQGLQFLFEYFSETQRNKGNFPGRFSGRQFSNSRSEMNVSTLELGDSALYLCASSLAGGGGQETQYFGPGTRLLVL.

CDR3 protein: CASSIASGGRTYEQYF. The CDR3 DNA reads TGTGCCAGTAGTATCGCGTCGGGGGGGCGCACCTACGAGCAGTACTTC. The rearrangement joins TRBV19 to TRBJ2-7, with TRBD2 matching over 8 bases. Germline V gives CDR1 LNHDA, CDR2 SQIVND (reference sequence). This CDR3 is 16 amino acids long. The V and J ends lost 3 bases and 2 bases, in that order; junction bases with no gene match: 9.

The V gene is TRBV6-5, the J gene TRBJ2-3; 13 bases match TRBD2. The CDR3 is 15 amino acids. V was clipped by 5 bases and J by 3 bases; unmatched bases: 2. CDR1 is MNHEY, CDR2 SVGAGI, per germline. CDR3 sequence: CASSTGLAGTDTQYF. CDR3 DNA sequence: TGTGCCAGCAGTACGGGACTAGCGGGAACAGATACGCAGTATTTT.